This T cell receptor (beta chain) was sequenced for a study of cytomegalovirus exposure and HLA in healthy donors. On this clone: Its antigen is currently unknown.

Germline CDR1 and CDR2: SGHTS and YDEGEE. The ends were cut back, 8 bases at V and 9 bases at J, with 24 bases in the middle. There are 15 residues in the CDR3. 60 Vbeta and 13 Jbeta primers were used in PCR. Produced via immunoSEQ multiplex PCR; TCRdb's table is partial and in-frame only. The sample holds hundreds of thousands of clones, roughly 80% seen once. Study findings and constraints: Listed as cytomegalovirus-associated were more than 150 TCR beta chains.

Specimen: PBMCs. This TCR was sampled from a man aged 25 to 40 in good health and CMV-seronegative. V is TRBV5-8 and J is TRBJ2-1, with D possibly matching TRBD2 (5 bases). Written as DNA, the CDR3 is TGTGCCAGTACCGGGAAGGGCTTCGGGAAGTCTGAGCAGTTCTTC. The encoded protein is CASTGKGFGKSEQFF.